The next 3 T cell receptor beta chains were all read from a single sample in a study of CD8+ T cells in alopecia areata. Isolated RNA was reverse transcribed into cDNA used as the sequencing template. The table came from immunoSEQ multiplex PCR; TCRdb's copy has only in-frame clones and leaves some out. The sample lists some 190,000 clones, about half occurring once. The treatment was: oral pan-JAK inhibitor, 5-10 mg twice daily. Source: CD8+ T cells sorted from blood, taken at week 52, from a patient treated with tofacitinib. The receptor source for this set is a human donor with alopecia areata.

This clone has only a few counts. The chain employs TRBV7-2 and TRBJ1-5; 7 positions match TRBD1. Per germline, CDR1 SGHTA and CDR2 FQGNSA. V dropped 1 base and J dropped 7; count of bases not matched to a gene: 4. The length of the CDR3 is 14 residues. Here the CDR3 DNA reads TGTGCCAGCAGCTTAGTGCAGGGGGGACAGCCCCAGCATTTT. Translation: CASSLVQGGQPQHF.

This clone has more than one count but fewer than ten. The chain couples TRBV5-4 to TRBJ1-1; tentatively, D is TRBD1 (5 bases). In germline, CDR1 is SGHNT, CDR2 YYREEE (reference sequence). V lost 2 bases to trimming and J lost 5 bases, with 7 bases between them. The CDR3 has 12 residues. The CDR3 coding sequence is TGTGCCAGCAGCTTTGGGGGGACTGAAGCTTTCTTT. Its protein product is CASSFGGTEAFF.

The sample holds a few counts of this clone. This same CDR3 is encoded by further DNA sequences in the sample. The rearrangement uses TRBV7-3 and TRBJ2-7; 7 bases are a match to TRBD1. Germline-derived CDR1 and CDR2 are SGHTA and FQGTGA. With 0 bases clipped from V and 4 bases from J, the junction kept 3 bases outside the gene matches. The length of the CDR3 is 14 residues. The CDR3, as DNA: TGTGCCAGCAGCTTAACAGGGGGCGATTACGAGCAGTACTTC. It translates to CASSLTGGDYEQYF.